The entry below describes one T cell receptor (beta chain). No antigen is known for it. This sample is part of a study of T cell responses to AZD1222 COVID-19 vaccine. Sequenced by immunoSEQ multiplex PCR; TCRdb stores in-frame clones only, minus some. This sample has approximately 130,000 clones; roughly 90% occur once, and the top ten carry about 6%. The study's findings and limits: Most donors were white British, females outnumbered males, and clonal diversity was possibly underestimated. Repertoires were collected only later (after the peak T cell response had occurred).

Germline CDR1 reads SGHRS; CDR2 reads YFSETQ. CDR3 length: 14 residues. V was pared by 3 bases and J by 2 bases, with 11 bases between. V usage is TRBV5-1 and J usage is TRBJ1-1, with unresolved D. This TCR was sampled from an adult who received the AZD1222 COVID-19 vaccine. This material consisted of peripheral blood, taken 28 days after the second AZD1222 dose. The CDR3 loop reads CASSSRPANTEAFF. DNA for the CDR3: TGCGCCAGCAGCTCAAGACCGGCTAACACTGAAGCTTTCTTT. Variable domain in full (rest from reference TRBV5-1 and TRBJ1-1): KAGVTQTPRYLIKTRGQQVTLSCSPISGHRSVSWYQQTPGQGLQFLFEYFSETQRNKGNFPGRFSGRQFSNSRSEMNVSTLELGDSALYLCASSSRPANTEAFFGQGTRLTVV.